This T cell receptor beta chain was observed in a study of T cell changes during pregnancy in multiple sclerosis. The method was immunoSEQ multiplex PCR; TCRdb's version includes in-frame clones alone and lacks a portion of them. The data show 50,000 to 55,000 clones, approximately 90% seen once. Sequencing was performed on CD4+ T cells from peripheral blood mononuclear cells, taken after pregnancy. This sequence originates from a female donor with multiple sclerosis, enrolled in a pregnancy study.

CDR3 nucleotides: TGTGCCAGCAGCGAACTAGGACAGGTTAGCAATCAGCCCCAGCATTTT. It specifies CASSELGQVSNQPQHF. The chain employs TRBV21-1 and TRBJ1-5; TRBD1 is the table's D call and was not checked against the DNA. TRBV21-1 is a pseudogene. The CDR3 spans 16 residues.